This is a list of T cell receptor beta chains from one sample in a study of blood T cell repertoires in COVID-19. Clones were sequenced by immunoSEQ multiplex PCR, and TCRdb holds only the in-frame ones, with some missing. Of some 350,000 clones in the sample, more than 70% were seen once. The sequencing input was peripheral blood. These receptors were taken from a young man with active or convalescent COVID-19. Both conserved end residues are part of each CDR3. D genes are given only for firm matches. Clone sizes are given selectively: once, few, many, or a class where the clone is expanded.

d_gene	abundance	v_gene	j_gene	len	CDR3aa	CDR3nt
.	.	TRBV6-1	TRBJ2-7	15	CASSEAPRVAYEQYF	TGTGCCAGCAGTGAAGCGCCGAGGGTTGCCTACGAGCAGTACTTC
TRBD1	few	TRBV5-4	TRBJ1-1	15	CASSSRQGPSTEAFF	TGTGCCAGCAGCTCTCGACAGGGCCCCAGCACTGAAGCTTTCTTT
TRBD1	.	TRBV6-2/TRBV6-3	TRBJ1-5	16	CASSYWTGGSNQPQHF	TGTGCCAGCAGTTACTGGACAGGGGGAAGCAATCAGCCCCAGCATTTT
.	.	TRBV4-3	TRBJ1-4	14	CASSQGQENEKLFF	TGCGCCAGCAGCCAAGGACAGGAGAATGAAAAACTGTTTTTT
.	.	TRBV7-8	TRBJ1-2	14	CASTPRAAQGRYTF	TGTGCCAGCACCCCCCGGGCGGCGCAGGGTCGCTACACCTTC
TRBD2	.	TRBV3-1/TRBV3-2	TRBJ2-3	16	CASSQVSGSGTDTQYF	TGTGCCAGCAGCCAAGTCAGCGGGAGTGGAACAGATACGCAGTATTTT
TRBD2	.	TRBV7-2	TRBJ2-3	16	CASSPSAGGTADTQYF	TGTGCCAGCAGCCCGTCAGCGGGGGGGACCGCAGATACGCAGTATTTT
TRBD2	.	TRBV9	TRBJ2-1	17	CASSPRSLAGFYNEQFF	TGTGCCAGCAGCCCCAGATCCCTAGCGGGGTTCTACAATGAGCAGTTCTTC
.	few	TRBV29-1	TRBJ1-3	13	CSVGPGGGNTIYF	TGCAGCGTTGGCCCCGGGGGTGGAAACACCATATATTTT
.	.	TRBV7-9	TRBJ2-5	17	CASSSLRGGGGTEAQYF	TGTGCCAGCAGCTCCCTCCGCGGGGGCGGGGGGACAGAGGCCCAGTACTTC
TRBD1	.	TRBV4-3	TRBJ1-2	14	CASSQEGTAYGYTF	TGCGCCAGCAGCCAAGAGGGGACAGCGTATGGCTACACCTTC
TRBD1	.	TRBV4-1	TRBJ2-1	12	CASSRGTAEQFF	TGCGCCAGCAGCCGAGGGACAGCTGAGCAGTTCTTC
TRBD1	.	TRBV27	TRBJ2-2	15	CASRTGTGLTGELFF	TGTGCCAGCAGGACCGGGACAGGGCTTACCGGGGAGCTGTTTTTT
TRBD1	.	TRBV6-5	TRBJ2-1	12	CASRQTGGEQFF	TGTGCCAGCCGGCAAACAGGGGGTGAGCAGTTCTTC
.	.	TRBV19	TRBJ2-1	13	CASTPNSYNEQFF	TGTGCCAGTACCCCCAACTCCTACAATGAGCAGTTCTTC
.	once	TRBV7-8	TRBJ2-1	12	CASSLDNGEQFF	TGTGCCAGCAGCCTGGACAACGGTGAGCAGTTCTTC